This is a list of T cell receptor beta chains from one sample in a study of CD8 T cells in ankylosing spondylitis. TCRdb independently ran MiXCR on the 5' RACE reads; one entry per CDR3 protein. The sample has just under 95,000 distinct CDR3 sequences, about 9% seen once. Sequenced sample: blood, either unsorted or a sorted T cell fraction (not recorded which). The receptor set was obtained from a male donor with ankylosing spondylitis or in good health (not recorded which). Both conserved end residues are part of each CDR3. Each record gives: J gene, V gene, clone size, D gene, CDR3 DNA, CDR3 protein. D genes are given only for firm matches. For some rows the clone size is stated as once, few or many, or as a class when expanded; others skip it.

J gene: TRBJ2-2
V gene: TRBV12-3/TRBV12-4
clone size: many
D gene: .
CDR3 DNA: TGTGCCAGCAGTCCATCGCCGGGCAGGGCGAACACCGGGGAGCTGTTTTTT
CDR3 protein: CASSPSPGRANTGELFF

J gene: TRBJ2-2
V gene: TRBV9
clone size: many
D gene: TRBD2
CDR3 DNA: TGTGCCAGCAGCCCTGGACTAGCGGAGAACACCGGGGAGCTGTTTTTT
CDR3 protein: CASSPGLAENTGELFF

J gene: TRBJ1-6
V gene: TRBV19
clone size: .
D gene: .
CDR3 DNA: TGTGCCAGTAGTACCGGCCAGGCGCCTGGATCACCCCTCCACTTT
CDR3 protein: CASSTGQAPGSPLHF

J gene: TRBJ1-1
V gene: TRBV2
clone size: .
D gene: TRBD1
CDR3 DNA: TGTGCCCTCAGTCCTACGACCTCAGGGACAGGTAGTAAGGGAACTGAAGCTTTCTTT
CDR3 protein: CALSPTTSGTGSKGTEAFF

J gene: TRBJ2-7
V gene: TRBV6-5
clone size: many
D gene: .
CDR3 DNA: TGTGCCAGCGGTATACTTGGGTCCTACGAGCAGTACTTC
CDR3 protein: CASGILGSYEQYF

J gene: TRBJ1-4
V gene: TRBV5-4
clone size: .
D gene: .
CDR3 DNA: TGTGCCAGCAGCGAAGGACGGTTCGGCGATGAAAAACTGTTTTTT
CDR3 protein: CASSEGRFGDEKLFF

J gene: TRBJ1-5
V gene: TRBV28
clone size: many
D gene: TRBD1
CDR3 DNA: TGTGCCAGCAGGTTTCCCTCGACAGGGTGGCAGCCCCAGCATTTT
CDR3 protein: CASRFPSTGWQPQHF

J gene: TRBJ2-3
V gene: TRBV7-3
clone size: many
D gene: .
CDR3 DNA: TGTGCCAGCAGCTTCGACAACACAGATACGCAGTATTTT
CDR3 protein: CASSFDNTDTQYF

J gene: TRBJ2-7
V gene: TRBV28
clone size: many
D gene: .
CDR3 DNA: TGTGCCAGCAGTAACGTCGGCAGGGTCTACGAGCAGTACTTC
CDR3 protein: CASSNVGRVYEQYF

J gene: TRBJ2-3
V gene: TRBV7-8
clone size: many
D gene: .
CDR3 DNA: TGTGCCAGCAGCCCGATGCTAAGTTCAGATACGCAGTATTTT
CDR3 protein: CASSPMLSSDTQYF

J gene: TRBJ2-7
V gene: TRBV28
clone size: many
D gene: .
CDR3 DNA: TGTGCCAGCAGTCTATTAAAGTCACTCGAGCAGTACTTC
CDR3 protein: CASSLLKSLEQYF

J gene: TRBJ2-5
V gene: TRBV20-1
clone size: many
D gene: TRBD2
CDR3 DNA: TGCAGTGCTAGGCAGACTAGCGGACGTTTCGAGACCCAGTACTTC
CDR3 protein: CSARQTSGRFETQYF

J gene: TRBJ2-3
V gene: TRBV20-1
clone size: many
D gene: TRBD2
CDR3 DNA: TGCAGTGGGGAACTAGCGGGGGGGAAGGTGACAGATACGCAGTATTTT
CDR3 protein: CSGELAGGKVTDTQYF

J gene: TRBJ2-7
V gene: TRBV18
clone size: many
D gene: TRBD1
CDR3 DNA: TGTGCCAGCTCAGAGGGACAGGTGCTCTACGAGCAGTACTTC
CDR3 protein: CASSEGQVLYEQYF

J gene: TRBJ2-7
V gene: TRBV15
clone size: many
D gene: .
CDR3 DNA: TGTGCCACCAGCAATACCGGTCTGGGCGAGCAGTACTTC
CDR3 protein: CATSNTGLGEQYF

J gene: TRBJ2-1
V gene: TRBV5-1
clone size: many
D gene: TRBD2
CDR3 DNA: TGCGCCAGCAGGCCGGGACTAGCGACTGGGGAGCAGTTCTTC
CDR3 protein: CASRPGLATGEQFF

J gene: TRBJ2-1
V gene: TRBV5-6
clone size: many
D gene: .
CDR3 DNA: TGTGCCAGCAGCTTCATCCGGGAGATTTTCAGCGAGCAGTTCTTC
CDR3 protein: CASSFIREIFSEQFF

J gene: TRBJ2-5
V gene: TRBV7-2
clone size: .
D gene: .
CDR3 DNA: TGTGCCAGCAGCCCTCAAGGACCTAGCCTACACCAAGAGACCCAGTACTTC
CDR3 protein: CASSPQGPSLHQETQYF

J gene: TRBJ2-1
V gene: TRBV18
clone size: few
D gene: .
CDR3 DNA: TGTGCCAGCTCACCATTGGCAGAAGAGCAGTTCTTC
CDR3 protein: CASSPLAEEQFF

J gene: TRBJ2-5
V gene: TRBV18
clone size: .
D gene: TRBD1
CDR3 DNA: TGTGCCAGCTCACCAGCGACAGGGGGCTGGCAAGAGACCCAGTACTTC
CDR3 protein: CASSPATGGWQETQYF

J gene: TRBJ1-5
V gene: TRBV6-5
clone size: .
D gene: .
CDR3 DNA: TGTGCCAGCAGTTACAAAGGGGATAGCAATCAGCCCCAGCATTTT
CDR3 protein: CASSYKGDSNQPQHF

J gene: TRBJ2-7
V gene: TRBV20-1
clone size: many
D gene: TRBD2
CDR3 DNA: TGCAGTGCTAGAGACCTGACTAGCGGGGGGGTGTACGAGCAGTACTTC
CDR3 protein: CSARDLTSGGVYEQYF

J gene: TRBJ1-1
V gene: TRBV20-1
clone size: many
D gene: .
CDR3 DNA: TGCAGTGCTCCGACAGTTGGGAACACTGAAGCTTTCTTT
CDR3 protein: CSAPTVGNTEAFF

J gene: TRBJ1-3
V gene: TRBV5-1
clone size: .
D gene: .
CDR3 DNA: TGCGCCAGCAGCTTGGACGTCGGAAACACCATATATTTT
CDR3 protein: CASSLDVGNTIYF

J gene: TRBJ2-6
V gene: TRBV11-2
clone size: few
D gene: .
CDR3 DNA: TGTGCCAGCAGCTTAGCCCCTACAGGGATGGGGGCCAACGTCCTGACTTTC
CDR3 protein: CASSLAPTGMGANVLTF

J gene: TRBJ2-1
V gene: TRBV12-3/TRBV12-4
clone size: many
D gene: TRBD2
CDR3 DNA: TGTGCCAGCAGTTCCGGAGCGGGAGATGAGCAGTTCTTC
CDR3 protein: CASSSGAGDEQFF

J gene: TRBJ2-2
V gene: TRBV9
clone size: many
D gene: .
CDR3 DNA: TGTGCCAGCAGCCTCGTGGGGGGCAACACCGGGGAGCTGTTTTTT
CDR3 protein: CASSLVGGNTGELFF

J gene: TRBJ1-1
V gene: TRBV7-3
clone size: many
D gene: TRBD1
CDR3 DNA: TGTGCCAGCAGCTTAAACAGGGGCACTGAAGCTTTCTTT
CDR3 protein: CASSLNRGTEAFF

J gene: TRBJ1-2
V gene: TRBV20-1
clone size: many
D gene: .
CDR3 DNA: TGCAGTGGAAACAGGGCTCGGTATGGCTACACCTTC
CDR3 protein: CSGNRARYGYTF

J gene: TRBJ1-1
V gene: TRBV30
clone size: many
D gene: .
CDR3 DNA: TGTGCCTGGAGTCCCGGGGTTAGTCAGAAAGAGGGCACTGAAGCTTTCTTT
CDR3 protein: CAWSPGVSQKEGTEAFF

J gene: TRBJ1-5
V gene: TRBV3-1
clone size: many
D gene: TRBD1
CDR3 DNA: TGTGCCAGCAGCCAAGAGACAGGGGGCAATCAGCCCCAGCATTTT
CDR3 protein: CASSQETGGNQPQHF

J gene: TRBJ2-1
V gene: TRBV27
clone size: many
D gene: .
CDR3 DNA: TGTGCCAGCAGTTTAAGCAGGTACAATGAGCAGTTCTTC
CDR3 protein: CASSLSRYNEQFF

J gene: TRBJ1-1
V gene: TRBV6-1
clone size: many
D gene: .
CDR3 DNA: TGTGCCAGCTACCTCAAATCTGGCGGATACACTGAAGCTTTCTTT
CDR3 protein: CASYLKSGGYTEAFF

J gene: TRBJ2-1
V gene: TRBV2
clone size: many
D gene: .
CDR3 DNA: TGTGCCAGCAGTGGGACAGACAATGAGCAGTTCTTC
CDR3 protein: CASSGTDNEQFF

J gene: TRBJ2-5
V gene: TRBV2
clone size: many
D gene: .
CDR3 DNA: TGTGCCAGCAGTGTTGAGACCCAGTACTTC
CDR3 protein: CASSVETQYF

J gene: TRBJ2-2
V gene: TRBV5-1
clone size: many
D gene: TRBD1
CDR3 DNA: TGCGCCAGCAGCCCGGACAGGGGGCTTAACGGGGAGCTGTTTTTT
CDR3 protein: CASSPDRGLNGELFF

J gene: TRBJ2-1
V gene: TRBV20-1
clone size: .
D gene: TRBD1
CDR3 DNA: TGCAGTAGAACAGGGGGCGAGACTATGTTAGATGAGCAGTTCTTC
CDR3 protein: CSRTGGETMLDEQFF

J gene: TRBJ2-5
V gene: TRBV6-2/TRBV6-3
clone size: many
D gene: .
CDR3 DNA: TGTGCCAGCAGTTACCAGACGATAGGGGGGCAAGAGACCCAGTACTTC
CDR3 protein: CASSYQTIGGQETQYF

J gene: TRBJ2-7
V gene: TRBV7-6
clone size: .
D gene: TRBD1
CDR3 DNA: TGTGCCAGCAGCTTAGAGGACAGGGGGCGGGAGCAGTACTTC
CDR3 protein: CASSLEDRGREQYF

J gene: TRBJ2-2
V gene: TRBV7-9
clone size: .
D gene: TRBD1
CDR3 DNA: TGTGCCAGCAGCGACCTCGACAGGGTCAACACCGGGGAGCTGTTTTTT
CDR3 protein: CASSDLDRVNTGELFF

J gene: TRBJ1-5
V gene: TRBV20-1
clone size: many
D gene: .
CDR3 DNA: TGCAGTGCTAGAATCCAGGGTAATCAGCCCCAGCATTTT
CDR3 protein: CSARIQGNQPQHF

J gene: TRBJ1-6
V gene: TRBV5-1
clone size: many
D gene: .
CDR3 DNA: TGCGCCAGCAGCTATGGCTCTGGGGGGGACCGGTATAATTCACCCCTCCACTTT
CDR3 protein: CASSYGSGGDRYNSPLHF